This TCR beta chain was sequenced during a study of OX40 agonist ivuxolimab in advanced cancers. About the study as a whole: Ivuxolimab, which targeted the costimulatory receptor OX40 (CD134), was an agonistic, fully human IgG2 monoclonal antibody. Intravenous ivuxolimab was administered to patients every 2 weeks at six dose levels: 0.01, 0.1, 0.3, 1.5, 3 and 10 mg/kg. Of the roughly 53 patients in dose escalation, some 20 had hepatocellular carcinoma, some 15 had melanoma, 9 had renal cell carcinoma and 9 had head and neck cancer. In the dose-escalation cohort, roughly 82% of patients were male, and the mean age was approximately 60 years with a range of roughly 23 to 79. Prior anti-PD-1, anti-PD-L1 or anti-CTLA-4 therapy was permitted, and checkpoint inhibitors had been received by 30% to 40% of dose-escalation patients. Three dose-escalation patients achieved partial responses, one with hepatocellular carcinoma and two with cutaneous melanoma. The purpose of peripheral TCRbeta sequencing was to test whether ivuxolimab changed TCR sequence diversity and led to clonal T-cell expansion. The paper covers the monotherapy dose-escalation part of the phase I ivuxolimab trial, which included N ≈ 50 patients. Overall study results and their limits: At doses of 0.1 to 3.0 mg/kg, clonal expansion of both CD4+ and CD8+ T cells in blood was seen between baseline and week 6. In the 0.1-3.0 mg/kg groups, partial responders had among the lowest normalized peripheral clonal expansion, particularly in CD8+ T cells. Low levels of normalized T-cell clonal expansion were also seen in some nonresponding patients. After ivuxolimab, expanded clones were on average more numerous among CD8+ T cells than among CD4+ T cells. Antigen specificity was not determined for the clonally expanded peripheral T cells.

The trial excluded patients who had a history of autoimmune disease or were on systemic immunosuppression. In every dose cohort, peripheral blood was drawn for TCR sequencing at baseline, cycle 4 day 1, and cycle 7 day 1. The samples were taken from a phase I, first-in-human, multicenter, open-label dose-escalation trial of ivuxolimab. Adults with locally advanced or metastatic head and neck squamous cell, hepatocellular, melanoma or renal cell carcinoma were enrolled in the trial. CD4+ and CD8+ T cells were sorted separately from peripheral blood before TCR sequencing. With regard to this clone: It lacks a known antigen. No base qualities exist here, and no much larger clone lies one base off it.

For sequencing of the TCRbeta CDR3 region, genomic DNA was extracted from the sorted cells. The immunoSEQ Assay was used to sequence the TCRbeta CDR3 regions. In TCRdb, the immuneACCESS table is reduced to in-frame sequences with V and J assigned. These tables do not hold every clone; where another copy was compared, an unresolved V gene accounts for under half, and the others remain unexplained. Counted in this sample were fewer than 100,000 clones; over 70% of them appeared once. Under 0.8% of the sample rests with the top ten. CDR3 length: 15 amino acids, cysteine to phenylalanine. Left in the record is the CDR3 DNA by itself, 45 bases read in frame from the first base. After removal of 9 bases from V and 0 bases from J, the junction retains 7 bases not matched to a gene. The germline V gene specifies MNHNS as CDR1 and SASEGT as CDR2.

The origin of this receptor is an adult with an advanced solid tumor such as melanoma, head and neck, liver or kidney cancer. The sample was CD4+ or CD8+ T cells sorted from blood, taken in a trial of the OX40 agonist ivuxolimab. The rearrangement combines TRBV6-1 with TRBJ2-3, with 9 junctional bases fitting TRBD1. The CDR3 sequence is CARGQGSISTDTQYF. In nucleotide form, the sequence is TGTGCCAGGGGACAGGGTAGTATTAGCACAGATACGCAGTATTTT.